These 18 T cell receptor beta chains share one sample of origin, sequenced in a study of Tregs in tolerant kidney transplant recipients. TCRdb keeps only in-frame clones here, not all; method: immunoSEQ multiplex PCR. Of hundreds of thousands of clones in the sample, roughly 84% were seen once. The sample comprised CD4+ T cells from blood. Receptors originate from a human donor in good health.

The J gene is TRBJ2-5, the V gene TRBV6-1; no firm D call. The germline V gene encodes CDR1 MNHNS and CDR2 SASEGT. V lost 0 bases and J lost 1, with 6 bases in between. This CDR3 has 14 residues. The CDR3 here is CASSEAWTQETQYF. The CDR3 nucleotides read TGTGCCAGCAGTGAAGCGTGGACCCAAGAGACCCAGTACTTC.

This rearrangement joins TRBV2 to TRBJ2-5; D is unclear. Trimming shortened V by 6 bases and J by 4 bases, and 9 bases separated the two germline ends. This CDR3 comprises 12 residues. In germline, CDR1 is SNHLY, CDR2 FYNNEI. The CDR3 nucleotides are TGTGCCAGCAGCCCGGGCGGAGAGACCCAGTACTTC. It translates to CASSPGGETQYF.

J is TRBJ2-1 and V is TRBV15; D not resolved. CDR3 size: 16 residues. Deletions cut 0 bases from V and 0 bases from J, with 9 bases between. The germline V gene has CDR1 LNHNV and CDR2 YYDKDF (reference sequence). This CDR3 reads CATSRDPARSYNEQFF. The CDR3 DNA is TGTGCCACCAGCAGAGATCCAGCGCGCTCCTACAATGAGCAGTTCTTC.

The chain combines TRBV29-1 with TRBJ2-1; TRBD2 agrees at 7 bases. The germline V gene has CDR1 SQVTM and CDR2 ANQGSEA. Trimming took 4 bases from V and 2 from J; bases not matched to a gene: 5. The CDR3 is made up of 14 amino acids. In DNA form, the CDR3 reads TGCAGCGTTGGAAGCGGGGCGCCCTACAATGAGCAGTTCTTC. Translated: CSVGSGAPYNEQFF.

This clone was seen a single time. The V and J genes are TRBV18 and TRBJ2-3; the D gene is possibly TRBD2 (5 bases). CDR3 length equals 14 residues. Between the trimmed V and J ends, which lost 5 bases and 2 bases, there was a span of 11 bases. Looked up from germline, CDR1 is KGHSH and CDR2 is LQKENI. This CDR3 is CASSSSTLTDTQYF. In DNA form, the CDR3 reads TGTGCCAGCTCATCTAGCACCCTCACAGATACGCAGTATTTT. Combining the CDR3 with reference TRBV18 and TRBJ2-3 gives the whole variable domain NAGVMQNPRHLVRRRGQEARLRCSPMKGHSHVYWYRQLPEEGLKFMVYLQKENIIDESGMPKERFSAEFPKEGPSILRIQQVVRGDSAAYFCASSSSTLTDTQYFGPGTRLTVL.

This clone was counted only a few times. The J gene is TRBJ1-1, the V gene TRBV6-6; TRBD1 matches at 9 bases. CDR1 and CDR2 from the germline V gene are MNHNY and SVGAGI (reference sequence). The CDR3 length is 15 residues. V gave up 5 bases and J gave up 1 base; unmatched junction bases: 5. The CDR3 loop reads CASSPTQGANTEAFF. The CDR3 DNA sequence: TGTGCCAGCAGTCCCACACAGGGGGCGAACACTGAAGCTTTCTTT.

The CDR3 here is CASRLLGPGTNEKLFF. In DNA, the CDR3 is TGTGCAAGTCGCTTACTGGGCCCGGGAACTAATGAAAAACTGTTTTTT. The gene calls are TRBV12-2 and TRBJ1-4. TRBV12-2 is termed a pseudogene. The CDR3 has 16 amino acids.

The chain uses TRBV4-1 and TRBJ1-1, with TRBD1 matching 9 bases. CDR1 and CDR2 from the germline V gene are MGHRA and YSYEKL. The ends lost 4 bases at V and 0 bases at J; junction bases unmatched: 3. CDR3 length equals 15 residues. The CDR3 loop reads CASSRGQGLNTEAFF. In nucleotides, the CDR3 is TGCGCCAGCAGCCGCGGACAGGGGTTGAACACTGAAGCTTTCTTT.

This rearrangement joins TRBV7-3 to TRBJ2-2; either TRBD1 or TRBD2 may fit D (5 bases each). Deletions cut 5 bases from V and 2 bases from J, with 15 bases between. The CDR3 runs 16 residues. Germline V gene data show CDR1 as SGHTA and CDR2 as FQGTGA. This CDR3 reads CASSISGTLNTGELFF. The CDR3 DNA reads TGTGCCAGCAGCATATCGGGGACGTTAAACACCGGGGAGCTGTTTTTT. The full variable domain, in which reference TRBV7-3 and TRBJ2-2 provide the parts outside the CDR3, is GAGVSQTPSNKVTEKGKYVELRCDPISGHTALYWYRQSLGQGPEFLIYFQGTGAADDSGLPNDRFFAVRPEGSVSTLKIQRTERGDSAVYLCASSISGTLNTGELFFGEGSRLTVL.

V gene TRBV9 combines with J gene TRBJ1-2; D gene unclear. This CDR3 comprises 15 residues. The germline gives CDR1 SGDLS, CDR2 YYNGEE. With 4 bases removed from V and 2 bases from J, the gap between germline ends came to 15 bases. CDR3 in amino acids: CASSPPRRKNYGYTF. CDR3 bases: TGTGCCAGCAGCCCCCCTCGACGGAAAAACTATGGCTACACCTTC.

This clone showed up just once. The V and J genes are TRBV12-5 and TRBJ2-7, with D unclear. The DNA end is more similar to TRBJ2-1, so the J call may be wrong. Looked up from germline, CDR1 is LGHNT and CDR2 is FRNRAP. The length of the CDR3 is 13 residues. Here the CDR3 reads CASGLGQINEQFF. In nucleotides, the CDR3 is TGTGCTAGTGGTTTAGGGCAGATCAATGAGCAGTTCTTC.

Points on this clone: Other nucleotide sequences from this sample produce the same CDR3. V is TRBV5-1 and J is TRBJ1-5; 8 bases are shared with TRBD1. This CDR3 has 13 residues. CDR1 is SGHRS and CDR2 is YFSETQ in the germline V gene. V trimming: 4 bases; J trimming: 6 bases; junction bases outside the gene matches: 3. In nucleotides, the CDR3 is TGCGCCAGCAGCCCCGGACAGGGTCAGCCCCAGCATTTT. This encodes CASSPGQGQPQHF.

Only a few counts were recorded for this clone. This chain uses TRBV5-1 with TRBJ2-5; the match to TRBD2 covers 8 bases. Germline-derived CDR1 and CDR2 are SGHRS and YFSETQ. The CDR3 is 15 amino acids. The ends lost 3 bases at V and 1 base at J; junction bases unmatched: 5. The CDR3 DNA sequence: TGCGCCAGCAGCTGGAGTACTAGCGGCCAAGAGACCCAGTACTTC. Protein sequence: CASSWSTSGQETQYF.

The count of this clone is one. The chain links TRBV7-9 to TRBJ1-2, with 7 bases fitting TRBD1. Germline V lookup: CDR1 SEHNR, CDR2 FQNEAQ (reference sequence). The CDR3 is 16 residues long. V lost 4 bases, J lost 2 bases, and 10 bases stayed unmatched. CDR3 nucleotide sequence: TGTGCCAGCAGCTGGGACAGCGGGACTAAGAACTATGGCTACACCTTC. As protein: CASSWDSGTKNYGYTF.

This clone was recorded once. The V call is TRBV15, the J call TRBJ1-5, with D uncertain. Trimming left V 1 base short and J 7 bases short, with 11 bases between. The CDR3 spans 14 residues. The germline CDR1 and CDR2 sequences are LNHNV and YYDKDF (reference sequence). The chain's CDR3 is CATSRVGAGQPQHF. DNA of the CDR3: TGTGCCACCAGCAGAGTTGGAGCTGGCCAGCCCCAGCATTTT.

The chain recombines TRBV27 with TRBJ1-4, with 8 bases that match TRBD1. The CDR3 contains 14 residues. The germline CDR1 and CDR2 sequences are MNHEY and SMNVEV (reference sequence). V dropped 4 bases and J dropped 13; count of bases not matched to a gene: 11. DNA of the CDR3: TGTGCCAGCAGTTCTCGGGGACAGGCAGGGGTACTGTTTTTT. It codes for CASSSRGQAGVLFF.

About this clone: At one boundary the junction diverges from the germline segment, which might be a read error. The CDR3 loop reads CASSLDNNQPQHF. The CDR3 nucleotides are TGTGCCAGCAGTTTAGACAACAATCAGCCCCAGCATTTT. The chain uses TRBV7-2 and TRBJ1-5; D is unclear. The CDR3 has 13 amino acids. Germline assignment: CDR1 SGHTA and CDR2 FQGNSA.

The chain uses TRBV11-2 and TRBJ2-7; TRBD2 might be the D (6 bases). V was clipped by 1 base and J by 3 bases, with 13 bases between them. The V gene's germline CDR1 is SGHAT and CDR2 FQNNGV. CDR3 length equals 15 residues. CDR3 sequence (DNA): TGTGCCAGCAGCTTAGTGCCTAGCGTAAGCTACGAGCAGTACTTC. This translates into CASSLVPSVSYEQYF.